This passage covers 2 T cell receptor beta chains from one sample sequenced in a study of cytomegalovirus exposure and HLA in healthy donors. With 60 Vbeta and 13 Jbeta primers, the PCR was carried out. Libraries were prepared by immunoSEQ multiplex PCR; TCRdb keeps only in-frame clonotypes and omits some of them. The table has roughly 180,000 clones, about three quarters seen once. Sequencing was performed on PBMCs. All receptors come from a man between 50 and 59 years old in good health and CMV-seropositive.

V usage is TRBV6-1 and J usage is TRBJ2-5; D not resolved. The CDR3 extends over 11 amino acids. Deletions cut 8 bases from V and 1 base from J, with 5 bases between. Germline lookup yields CDR1 MNHNS and CDR2 SASEGT. The DNA for the CDR3 is TGTGCCAGCGCAGTCCAAGAGACCCAGTACTTC. Amino acid sequence: CASAVQETQYF.

The chain is built from TRBV6-1 and TRBJ1-4, with D maybe TRBD1 (6 bases). Germline-derived CDR1 and CDR2 are MNHNS and SASEGT. Trimming removed 6 bases at V and 5 bases at J, with 10 bases between. The CDR3 extends over 13 amino acids. CDR3 sequence reads: CASRGQPNEKLFF. In DNA, the CDR3 is TGTGCCAGCAGAGGACAGCCAAATGAAAAACTGTTTTTT.